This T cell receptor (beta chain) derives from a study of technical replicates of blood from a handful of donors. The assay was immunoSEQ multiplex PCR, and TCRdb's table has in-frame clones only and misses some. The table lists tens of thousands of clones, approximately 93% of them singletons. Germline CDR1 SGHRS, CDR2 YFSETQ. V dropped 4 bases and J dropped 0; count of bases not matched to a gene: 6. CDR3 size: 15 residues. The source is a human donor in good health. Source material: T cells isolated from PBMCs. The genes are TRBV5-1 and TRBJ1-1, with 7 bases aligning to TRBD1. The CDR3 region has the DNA TGCGCCAGCAGCCAACGGACAGGACTGAACACTGAAGCTTTCTTT. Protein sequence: CASSQRTGLNTEAFF.